The 7 T cell receptor beta chains reported below all come from one sample, sequenced in a study of blood T cell repertoires in COVID-19. TCRdb's table, derived via immunoSEQ multiplex PCR, lists solely in-frame clones and lacks some. In the table there are over 200,000 clones, approximately 81% of which are singletons. The sample comprised peripheral blood. These receptors were collected from a woman older than 75 with acute or convalescent COVID-19.

The chain uses TRBV5-4 and TRBJ2-5; TRBD1 agrees at 9 bases. The CDR3 is 15 residues long. V lost 2 bases, J lost 6 bases, and 8 bases stayed unmatched. Germline values: CDR1 SGHNT, CDR2 YYREEE (reference sequence). The CDR3 DNA follows: TGTGCCAGCAGCTTCGGAGACAGGGGGGCGAAGACCCAGTACTTC. It translates to CASSFGDRGAKTQYF. Together with reference TRBV5-4 and TRBJ2-5, the CDR3 gives the full variable domain: ETGVTQSPTHLIKTRGQQVTLRCSSQSGHNTVSWYQQALGQGPQFIFQYYREEENGRGNFPPRFSGLQFPNYSSELNVNALELDDSALYLCASSFGDRGAKTQYFGPGTRLLVL.

The rearrangement joins TRBV12-3 or TRBV12-4 to TRBJ2-3; D is uncertain. Trimming pared 7 bases from V and 3 bases from J, leaving 5 bases between. The CDR3 has 11 residues. CDR3 residues: CASTLTDTQYF. The CDR3, as DNA: TGTGCCAGCACCCTTACAGATACGCAGTATTTT.

The V gene is TRBV7-9, the J gene TRBJ1-4; TRBD1 matches at 8 bases. This CDR3 contains 15 residues. Germline assignment: CDR1 SEHNR and CDR2 FQNEAQ (reference sequence). Unmatched junction bases numbered 4, after V lost 5 bases and J lost 2 bases. CDR3 in amino acids: CASSLTGGTNEKLFF. Written as DNA, the CDR3 is TGTGCCAGCAGCCTCACAGGGGGGACTAATGAAAAACTGTTTTTT.

V usage is TRBV12-3 or TRBV12-4 and J usage is TRBJ1-2; D is uncertain. Trimming cost V 8 bases and J 4 bases, with 5 bases left between them. CDR3 length: 10 amino acids. CDR3 DNA: TGTGCCAGCGAGGGCTATGGCTACACCTTC. Protein product: CASEGYGYTF.

The V gene is TRBV11-2, the J gene TRBJ2-5; 10 positions match TRBD1. J lost 8 bases, V lost 5 bases, and 5 bases had no gene match. This CDR3 spans 13 amino acids. Germline-derived CDR1 and CDR2 are SGHAT and FQNNGV. The CDR3 protein is CASSPRDRGTQYF. In DNA, the CDR3 is TGTGCCAGCAGCCCCCGGGACAGGGGTACCCAGTACTTC. The entire variable domain, with the rest obtained from reference TRBV11-2 and TRBJ2-5, is as follows: EAGVAQSPRYKIIEKRQSVAFWCNPISGHATLYWYQQILGQGPKLLIQFQNNGVVDDSQLPKDRFSAERLKGVDSTLKIQPAKLEDSAVYLCASSPRDRGTQYFGPGTRLLVL.

The J gene is TRBJ2-3, the V gene TRBV28; 9 bases match TRBD2. V was pared by 8 bases and J by 1 base, with 4 bases of the junction left unmatched. This CDR3 spans 14 amino acids. Germline V gene data show CDR1 as MDHEN and CDR2 as SYDVKM. CDR3 protein: CASRLAARTDTQYF. The CDR3 coding sequence is TGTGCCAGCCGACTAGCGGCCCGCACAGATACGCAGTATTTT. Full variable domain (rest looked up from reference TRBV28 and TRBJ2-3): DVKVTQSSRYLVKRTGEKVFLECVQDMDHENMFWYRQDPGLGLRLIYFSYDVKMKEKGDIPEGYSVSREKKERFSLILESASTNQTSMYLCASRLAARTDTQYFGPGTRLTVL.

The chain is built from TRBV19 and TRBJ1-6; 7 nucleotides align to TRBD1. Losses at the gene ends were 8 bases for V and 8 bases for J; bases not matched to a gene: 12. Germline V gene sequence: CDR1 LNHDA, CDR2 SQIVND (reference sequence). The length of the CDR3 is 15 residues. This chain's CDR3 is CASGTTGAPDSPLHF. Here the CDR3 DNA reads TGTGCCAGTGGCACTACAGGGGCCCCCGATTCACCCCTCCACTTT.